These T cell receptor beta chains were read from a single sample in a study of blood T cell repertoires in COVID-19. Produced via immunoSEQ multiplex PCR; TCRdb's table is partial and in-frame only. This sample has about 260,000 clones, with about 88% found just once. Material for sequencing was peripheral blood. The receptors shown here come from a man between 18 and 35 years old with active or convalescent COVID-19. The CDR3 runs from the conserved cysteine through the conserved F or W. The D gene is left open where the match is weak. The size field is filled for only some rows; it gives once, few, many or a size class.

clone_size j_call d_call v_call cdr3_aa cdr3_nt
few TRBJ2-7 TRBD1 TRBV20-1 CSASEGQGGYEQYF TGCAGTGCTAGTGAGGGACAGGGTGGCTACGAGCAGTACTTC
- TRBJ2-7 TRBD1 TRBV18 CASSPFGTGDSEQYF TGTGCCAGCTCACCGTTCGGGACAGGGGATAGCGAGCAGTACTTC
few TRBJ2-1 TRBD2 TRBV28 CASSKELAGGGYNEQFF TGTGCCAGCAGTAAAGAGCTAGCGGGGGGTGGCTACAATGAGCAGTTCTTC
once TRBJ2-1 - TRBV6-5 CASSYSLRSEQFF TGTGCCAGCAGTTACAGCCTAAGGAGTGAGCAGTTCTTC
- TRBJ2-3 - TRBV12-5 CASGLDRTDTQYF TGTGCTAGTGGTTTGGATCGGACAGATACGCAGTATTTT
many TRBJ2-2 TRBD1 TRBV7-3 CASRNTGGSTGELFF TGTGCCAGCAGGAACACAGGGGGTTCGACCGGGGAGCTGTTTTTT
- TRBJ2-1 TRBD2 TRBV27 CASSTSGYNEQFF TGTGCCAGCAGTACTAGCGGCTACAATGAGCAGTTCTTC
- TRBJ1-1 - TRBV11-2 CASSLTAEAFF TGTGCCAGCAGCTTAACGGCTGAAGCTTTCTTT
- TRBJ1-6 - TRBV7-2 CASRVSSYNSPLHF TGTGCCAGCAGAGTCAGCTCCTATAATTCACCCCTCCACTTT
once TRBJ1-2 - TRBV14 CASSPRGMEDGYTF TGTGCCAGCAGCCCACGGGGGATGGAGGATGGCTACACCTTC
- TRBJ1-6 - TRBV12-5 CASGSGEWGDSPLHF TGTGCTAGTGGTTCGGGCGAGTGGGGCGATTCACCCCTCCACTTT
few TRBJ2-1 - TRBV12-1 CASSFARDTAIVEQFF TGTGCCAGCAGCTTTGCCCGGGACACGGCAATTGTTGAGCAGTTCTTC
- TRBJ2-7 TRBD1 TRBV28 CASSLEQPGQRYEQYF TGTGCCAGCAGTTTAGAGCAGCCGGGACAGCGCTACGAGCAGTACTTC
- TRBJ2-7 TRBD1 TRBV4-3 CASSQRWDSSHEQYF TGCGCCAGCAGCCAACGCTGGGACAGTTCGCATGAGCAGTACTTC
once TRBJ2-7 TRBD2 TRBV7-9 CASSWEGPEVGEQYF TGTGCCAGCAGCTGGGAGGGGCCAGAGGTTGGCGAGCAGTACTTC
- TRBJ1-1 - TRBV2 CASSLDSQIEAFF TGTGCCAGCAGCCTTGACAGCCAGATTGAAGCTTTCTTT
- TRBJ1-2 TRBD1 TRBV12-3/TRBV12-4 CASSDDRVGYTF TGTGCCAGCAGTGACGACAGGGTTGGCTACACCTTC
- TRBJ2-7 TRBD2 TRBV15 CATSRTSGNYEQYF TGTGCCACCAGCAGAACTAGCGGGAACTACGAGCAGTACTTC
- TRBJ2-1 TRBD2 TRBV28 CASSAGTSGGVSNEQFF TGTGCCAGCAGTGCTGGGACTAGCGGGGGGGTTTCAAATGAGCAGTTCTTC
- TRBJ1-2 TRBD1 TRBV7-9 CASSGGGGSYGYTF TGTGCCAGCTCAGGGGGCGGTGGAAGCTATGGCTACACCTTC
- TRBJ2-1 TRBD2 TRBV25-1 CASSRLAAQFF TGTGCCAGCAGTCGACTAGCGGCACAGTTCTTC
- TRBJ1-5 - TRBV5-1 CASSSLPGDSNQPQHF TGCGCCAGCAGCTCCCTTCCAGGGGATAGCAATCAGCCCCAGCATTTT
- TRBJ1-1 - TRBV12-3/TRBV12-4 CASSPGREAFF TGTGCCAGCAGTCCCGGGAGAGAAGCTTTCTTT
- TRBJ2-4 - TRBV27 CASRLGGDLKNIQYF TGTGCCAGCAGACTAGGGGGGGACCTGAAAAACATTCAGTACTTC
- TRBJ2-7 TRBD2 TRBV6-5 CASTPRRAREEYF TGTGCCAGCACCCCGCGAAGGGCGCGGGAGGAATACTTC
- TRBJ1-1 TRBD1 TRBV7-9 CASSSTQGDTEAFF TGTGCCAGCAGCTCAACCCAGGGGGACACTGAAGCTTTCTTT
- TRBJ1-3 - TRBV5-5 CASSFQGESGNTIYF TGTGCCAGCAGCTTTCAGGGTGAATCCGGAAACACCATATATTTT
- TRBJ2-1 TRBD2 TRBV20-1 CSALTSGQFF TGCAGTGCTCTTACTAGCGGCCAATTCTTC
- TRBJ1-4 - TRBV25-1 CASMGLYEKLFF TGTGCCAGCATGGGGCTGTATGAAAAACTGTTTTTT
once TRBJ1-6 - TRBV28 CASNGRRNSPLHF TGTGCCAGCAACGGCCGGAGGAATTCACCCCTCCACTTT
once TRBJ1-2 - TRBV5-1 CASSRPTGANYGYTF TGCGCCAGCAGTCGACCGACAGGAGCTAACTATGGCTACACCTTC
- TRBJ2-5 TRBD2 TRBV24-1 CATSDYWTSGAQETQYF TGTGCCACCAGTGATTATTGGACTAGCGGGGCACAAGAGACCCAGTACTTC
- TRBJ1-3 TRBD1 TRBV18 CASSPPEGAYGNTIYF TGTGCCAGCTCACCACCTGAGGGGGCTTATGGAAACACCATATATTTT
- TRBJ2-7 TRBD2 TRBV6-5 CASSQTSETYEQYF TGTGCCAGCAGTCAGACTAGCGAAACCTACGAGCAGTACTTC
- TRBJ2-2 - TRBV5-1 CASSANGEAGELFF TGCGCCAGCAGTGCGAACGGGGAAGCCGGGGAGCTGTTTTTT
- TRBJ2-7 - TRBV5-1 CASSPRGQEQYF TGCGCCAGCAGTCCCCGAGGACAGGAGCAGTACTTC
- TRBJ2-7 - TRBV6-5 CASRPIDKPFYEQYF TGTGCCAGCAGGCCCATCGACAAGCCCTTCTACGAGCAGTACTTC
- TRBJ2-2 - TRBV19 CASTPWGGVRNTGELFF TGTGCCAGTACCCCCTGGGGCGGTGTGCGGAACACCGGGGAGCTGTTTTTT
once TRBJ1-3 - TRBV18 CASSPRVSGNTIYF TGTGCCAGCTCACCACGAGTCTCTGGAAACACCATATATTTT
- TRBJ1-3 TRBD1 TRBV5-1 CASSLGGQASGNTIYF TGCGCCAGCAGCTTGGGAGGACAGGCGTCTGGAAACACCATATATTTT
- TRBJ2-7 TRBD1 TRBV11-3 CASSFFPGQAYEQYF TGTGCCAGCAGCTTCTTTCCGGGACAGGCCTACGAGCAGTACTTC
- TRBJ2-5 - TRBV27 CASTGGVGETQYF TGTGCCAGCACCGGCGGGGTTGGAGAGACCCAGTACTTC
- TRBJ2-5 - TRBV21-1 CASSKPPRGRETQYF TGTGCCAGCAGCAAGCCCCCCAGGGGAAGAGAGACCCAGTACTTC
- TRBJ2-7 TRBD2 TRBV10-1 CASGRVRWREGYGEQYF TGCGCCAGCGGGAGAGTACGGTGGCGGGAGGGCTACGGTGAGCAGTACTTC
once TRBJ2-5 TRBD1 TRBV4-1 CASRYTGTGMETQYF TGCGCCAGCAGGTATACCGGGACAGGGATGGAGACCCAGTACTTC
- TRBJ1-2 - TRBV4-1 CASSQGSGYTF TGCGCCAGCAGCCAAGGCAGTGGCTACACCTTC
few TRBJ1-5 TRBD1 TRBV2 CASRDRGFDQPQHF TGTGCCAGCCGGGACAGGGGCTTCGATCAGCCCCAGCATTTT
- TRBJ2-5 TRBD2 TRBV7-2 CASSLGGLAGGKETQYF TGTGCCAGCAGCTTAGGGGGACTAGCGGGAGGGAAAGAGACCCAGTACTTC
- TRBJ1-6 - TRBV28 CASSPGLLVGSYNSPLHF TGTGCCAGCAGTCCGGGACTACTTGTCGGGTCCTATAATTCACCCCTCCACTTT
- TRBJ1-5 - TRBV28 CASTSPTGERFHQPQHF TGTGCCAGCACGTCCCCCACTGGAGAACGGTTCCATCAGCCCCAGCATTTT